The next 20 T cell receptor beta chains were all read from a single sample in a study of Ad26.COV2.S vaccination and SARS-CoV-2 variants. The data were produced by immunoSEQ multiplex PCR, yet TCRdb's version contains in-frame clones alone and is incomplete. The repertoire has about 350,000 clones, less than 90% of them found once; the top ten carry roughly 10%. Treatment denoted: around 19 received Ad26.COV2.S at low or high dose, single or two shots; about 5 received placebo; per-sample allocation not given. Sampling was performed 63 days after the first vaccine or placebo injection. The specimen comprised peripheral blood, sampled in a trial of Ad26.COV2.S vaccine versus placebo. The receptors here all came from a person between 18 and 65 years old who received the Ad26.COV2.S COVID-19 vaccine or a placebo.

The CDR3 DNA sequence: TGTGCCATCAGTGACCTACTAGCGGGGGATTCAGATACGCAGTATTTT. Protein product: CAISDLLAGDSDTQYF. V and J are TRBV10-3 and TRBJ2-3, with 11 bases lining up with TRBD2. CDR3 length: 16 amino acids. J lost 4 bases, V lost 3 bases, and 6 bases had no gene match. Germline-derived CDR1 and CDR2 are ENHRY and SYGVKD.

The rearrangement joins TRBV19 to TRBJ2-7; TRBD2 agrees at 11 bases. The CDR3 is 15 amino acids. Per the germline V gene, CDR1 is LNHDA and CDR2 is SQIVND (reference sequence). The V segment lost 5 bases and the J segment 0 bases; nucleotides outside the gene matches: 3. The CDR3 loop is CASSLAGGVSYEQYF. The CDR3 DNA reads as TGTGCCAGTAGTTTAGCGGGAGGGGTCTCCTACGAGCAGTACTTC.

CDR3 coding DNA: TGTGCCAGCAACCCCGTCGGGGGACCCTACGAGCAGTACTTC. This codes for CASNPVGGPYEQYF. The genes are TRBV6-2 or TRBV6-3 and TRBJ2-7, with D possibly TRBD2 on 6 matching bases. There are 14 residues in the CDR3. Germline CDR1 and CDR2: MNHEY and SVGEGT. V was trimmed by 7 bases and J by 2 bases, leaving 15 bases between them.

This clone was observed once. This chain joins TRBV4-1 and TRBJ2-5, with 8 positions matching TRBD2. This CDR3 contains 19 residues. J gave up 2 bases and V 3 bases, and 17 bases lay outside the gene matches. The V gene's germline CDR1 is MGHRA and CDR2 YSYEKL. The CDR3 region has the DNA TGCGCCAGCAGCCACCTCCTACCCTTGGCCGGGACTAGGCAAGAGACCCAGTACTTC. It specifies CASSHLLPLAGTRQETQYF.

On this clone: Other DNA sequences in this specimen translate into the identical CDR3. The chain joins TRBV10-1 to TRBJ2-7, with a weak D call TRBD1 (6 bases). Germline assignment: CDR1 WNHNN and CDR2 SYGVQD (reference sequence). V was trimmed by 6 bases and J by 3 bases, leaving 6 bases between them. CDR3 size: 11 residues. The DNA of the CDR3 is TGCGCCAGCAGCAGGGGCTACGAGCAGTACTTC. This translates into CASSRGYEQYF.

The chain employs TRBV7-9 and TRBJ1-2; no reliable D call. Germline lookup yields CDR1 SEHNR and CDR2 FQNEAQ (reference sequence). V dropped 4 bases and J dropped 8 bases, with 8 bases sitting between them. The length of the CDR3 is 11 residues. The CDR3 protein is CASSSRRGYTF. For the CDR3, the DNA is TGTGCCAGCAGCTCCAGGAGAGGCTACACCTTC.

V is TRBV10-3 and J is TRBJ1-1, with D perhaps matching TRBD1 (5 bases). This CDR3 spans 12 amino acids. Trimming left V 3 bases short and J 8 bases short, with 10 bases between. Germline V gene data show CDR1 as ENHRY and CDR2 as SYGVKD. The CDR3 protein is CAISDGAGEAFF. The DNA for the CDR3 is TGTGCCATCAGTGATGGGGCCGGGGAAGCTTTCTTT.

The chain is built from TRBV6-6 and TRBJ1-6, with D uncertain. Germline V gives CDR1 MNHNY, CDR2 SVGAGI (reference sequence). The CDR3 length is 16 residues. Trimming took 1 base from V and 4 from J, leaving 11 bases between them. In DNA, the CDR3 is TGTGCCAGCAGTTACTTAGGACGGAATTATAATTCACCCCTCCACTTT. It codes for CASSYLGRNYNSPLHF.

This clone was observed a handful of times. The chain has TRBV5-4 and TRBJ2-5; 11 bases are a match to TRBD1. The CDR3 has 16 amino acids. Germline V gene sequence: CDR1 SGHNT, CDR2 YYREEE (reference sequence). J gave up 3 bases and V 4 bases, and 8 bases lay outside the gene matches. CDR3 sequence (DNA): TGTGCCAGCAGCCCAGGACAGGGGGCAGTTGAAGAGACCCAGTACTTC. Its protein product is CASSPGQGAVEETQYF. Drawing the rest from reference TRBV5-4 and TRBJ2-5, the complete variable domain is ETGVTQSPTHLIKTRGQQVTLRCSSQSGHNTVSWYQQALGQGPQFIFQYYREEENGRGNFPPRFSGLQFPNYSSELNVNALELDDSALYLCASSPGQGAVEETQYFGPGTRLLVL.

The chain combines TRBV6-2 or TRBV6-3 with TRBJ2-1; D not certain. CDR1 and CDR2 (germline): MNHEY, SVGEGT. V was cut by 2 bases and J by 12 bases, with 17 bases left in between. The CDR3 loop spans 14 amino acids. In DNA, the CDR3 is TGTGCCAGCAGTTACCACCCCGGGCAGGAAGGGCAGTTCTTC. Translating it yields CASSYHPGQEGQFF.

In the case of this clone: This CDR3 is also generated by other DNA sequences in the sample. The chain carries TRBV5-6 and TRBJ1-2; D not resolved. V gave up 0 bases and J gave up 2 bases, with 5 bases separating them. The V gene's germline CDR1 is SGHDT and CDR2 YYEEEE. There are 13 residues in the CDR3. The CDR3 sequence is CASSLGRNYGYTF. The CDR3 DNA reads TGTGCCAGCAGCTTGGGTAGGAACTATGGCTACACCTTC.

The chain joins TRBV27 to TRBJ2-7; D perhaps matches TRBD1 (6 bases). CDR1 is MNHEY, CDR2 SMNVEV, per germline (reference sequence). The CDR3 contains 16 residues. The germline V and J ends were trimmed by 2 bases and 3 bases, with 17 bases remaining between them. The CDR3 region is CASSLSRGRGFYEQYF. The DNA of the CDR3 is TGTGCCAGCAGTTTAAGTAGAGGCAGGGGATTCTACGAGCAGTACTTC.

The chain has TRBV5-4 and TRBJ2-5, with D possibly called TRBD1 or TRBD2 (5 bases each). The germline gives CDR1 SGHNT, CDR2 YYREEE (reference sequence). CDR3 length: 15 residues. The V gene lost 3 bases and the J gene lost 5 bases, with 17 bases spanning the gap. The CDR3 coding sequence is TGTGCCAGCAGCTCCCCCGAGGGGCGCTGGGAGACCCAGTACTTC. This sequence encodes CASSSPEGRWETQYF. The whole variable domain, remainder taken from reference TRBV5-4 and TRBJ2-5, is ETGVTQSPTHLIKTRGQQVTLRCSSQSGHNTVSWYQQALGQGPQFIFQYYREEENGRGNFPPRFSGLQFPNYSSELNVNALELDDSALYLCASSSPEGRWETQYFGPGTRLLVL.

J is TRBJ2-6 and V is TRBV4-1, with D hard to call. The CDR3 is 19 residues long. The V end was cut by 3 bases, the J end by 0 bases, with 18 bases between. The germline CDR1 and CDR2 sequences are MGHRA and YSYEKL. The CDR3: CASSQRGMTESSGANVLTF. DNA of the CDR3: TGCGCCAGCAGCCAGCGAGGTATGACCGAGAGCTCTGGGGCCAACGTCCTGACTTTC.

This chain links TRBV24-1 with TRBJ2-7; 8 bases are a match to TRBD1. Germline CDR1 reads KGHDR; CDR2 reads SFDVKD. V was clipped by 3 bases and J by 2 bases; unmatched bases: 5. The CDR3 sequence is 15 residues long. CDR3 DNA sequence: TGTGCCACCAGTGATGGGGACAGGCGGGCCTACGAGCAGTACTTC. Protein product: CATSDGDRRAYEQYF.

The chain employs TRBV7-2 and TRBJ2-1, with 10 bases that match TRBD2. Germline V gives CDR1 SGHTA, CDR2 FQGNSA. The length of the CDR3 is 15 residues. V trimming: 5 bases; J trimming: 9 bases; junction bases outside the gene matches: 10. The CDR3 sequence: CASSTAGGLAAEQFF. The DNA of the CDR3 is TGTGCCAGCAGCACAGCGGGAGGGTTAGCAGCTGAGCAGTTCTTC.

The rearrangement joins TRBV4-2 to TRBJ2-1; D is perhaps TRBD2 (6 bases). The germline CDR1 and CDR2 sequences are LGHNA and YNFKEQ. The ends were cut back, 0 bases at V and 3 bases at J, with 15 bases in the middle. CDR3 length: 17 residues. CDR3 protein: CASSQDREVGVYNEQFF. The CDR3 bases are TGTGCCAGCAGCCAAGATAGGGAGGTTGGGGTCTACAATGAGCAGTTCTTC.

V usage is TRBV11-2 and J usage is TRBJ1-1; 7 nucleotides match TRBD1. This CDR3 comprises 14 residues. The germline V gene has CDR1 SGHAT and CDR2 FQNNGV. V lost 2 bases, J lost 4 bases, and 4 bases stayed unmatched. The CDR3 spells CASSLSPGGTEAFF. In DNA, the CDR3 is TGTGCCAGCAGCTTAAGCCCAGGGGGCACTGAAGCTTTCTTT. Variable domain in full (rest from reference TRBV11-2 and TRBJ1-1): EAGVAQSPRYKIIEKRQSVAFWCNPISGHATLYWYQQILGQGPKLLIQFQNNGVVDDSQLPKDRFSAERLKGVDSTLKIQPAKLEDSAVYLCASSLSPGGTEAFFGQGTRLTVV.

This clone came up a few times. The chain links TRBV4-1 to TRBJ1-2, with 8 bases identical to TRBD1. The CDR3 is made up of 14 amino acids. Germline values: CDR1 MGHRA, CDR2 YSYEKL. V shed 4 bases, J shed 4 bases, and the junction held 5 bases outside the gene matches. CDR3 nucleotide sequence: TGCGCCAGCAGCCCCCTGGGGACAGGCTATGGCTACACCTTC. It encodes CASSPLGTGYGYTF.

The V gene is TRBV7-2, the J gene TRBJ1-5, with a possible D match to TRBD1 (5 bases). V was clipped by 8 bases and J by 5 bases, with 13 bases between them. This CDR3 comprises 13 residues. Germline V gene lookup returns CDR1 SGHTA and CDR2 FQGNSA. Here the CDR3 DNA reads TGTGCCAGCGGGGACGGGAACCATCAGCCCCAGCATTTT. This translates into CASGDGNHQPQHF.